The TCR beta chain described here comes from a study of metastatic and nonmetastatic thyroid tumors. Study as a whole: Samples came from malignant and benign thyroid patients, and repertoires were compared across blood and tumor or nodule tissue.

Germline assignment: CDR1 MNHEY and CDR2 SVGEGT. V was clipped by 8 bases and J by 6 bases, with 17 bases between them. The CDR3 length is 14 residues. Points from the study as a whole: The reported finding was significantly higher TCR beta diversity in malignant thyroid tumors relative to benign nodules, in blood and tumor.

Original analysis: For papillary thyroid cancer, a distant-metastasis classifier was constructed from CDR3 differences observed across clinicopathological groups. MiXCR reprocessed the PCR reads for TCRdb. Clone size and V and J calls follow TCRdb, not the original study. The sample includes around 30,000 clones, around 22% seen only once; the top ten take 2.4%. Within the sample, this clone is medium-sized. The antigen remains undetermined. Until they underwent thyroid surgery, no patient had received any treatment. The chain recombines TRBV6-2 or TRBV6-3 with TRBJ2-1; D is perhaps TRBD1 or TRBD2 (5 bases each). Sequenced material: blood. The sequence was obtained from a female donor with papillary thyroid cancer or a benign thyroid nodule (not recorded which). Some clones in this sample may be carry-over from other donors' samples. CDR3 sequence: CASYTYGASNEQFF. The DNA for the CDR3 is TGTGCCAGCTACACATACGGGGCTAGCAATGAGCAGTTCTTC.